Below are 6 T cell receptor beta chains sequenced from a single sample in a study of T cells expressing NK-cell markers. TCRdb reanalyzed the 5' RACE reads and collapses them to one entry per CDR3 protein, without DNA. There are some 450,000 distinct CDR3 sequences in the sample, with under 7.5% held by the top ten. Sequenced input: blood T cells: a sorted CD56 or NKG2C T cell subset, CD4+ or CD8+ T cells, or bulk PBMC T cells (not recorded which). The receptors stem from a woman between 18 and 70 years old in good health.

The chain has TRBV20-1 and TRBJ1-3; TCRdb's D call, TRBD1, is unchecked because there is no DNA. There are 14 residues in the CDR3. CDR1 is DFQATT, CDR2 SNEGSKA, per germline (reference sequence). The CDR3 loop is CSATGLGSGNTIYF.

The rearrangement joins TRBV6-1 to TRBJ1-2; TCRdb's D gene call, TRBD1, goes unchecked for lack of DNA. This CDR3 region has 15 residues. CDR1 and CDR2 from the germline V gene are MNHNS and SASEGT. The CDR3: CASSASDRAFRSYTF.

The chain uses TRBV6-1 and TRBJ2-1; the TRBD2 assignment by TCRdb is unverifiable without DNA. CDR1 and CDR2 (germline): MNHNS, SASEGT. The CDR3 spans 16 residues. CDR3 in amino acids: CASSPWTSGLYNEQFF.

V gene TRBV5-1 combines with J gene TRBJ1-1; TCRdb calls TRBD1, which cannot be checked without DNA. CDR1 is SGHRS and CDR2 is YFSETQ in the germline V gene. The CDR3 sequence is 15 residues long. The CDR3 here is CASSQLQGRYTEAFF.

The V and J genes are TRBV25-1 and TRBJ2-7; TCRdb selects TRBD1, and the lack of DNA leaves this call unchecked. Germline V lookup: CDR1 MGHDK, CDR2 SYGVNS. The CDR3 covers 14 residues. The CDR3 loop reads CASTPAGTAYEQYF.

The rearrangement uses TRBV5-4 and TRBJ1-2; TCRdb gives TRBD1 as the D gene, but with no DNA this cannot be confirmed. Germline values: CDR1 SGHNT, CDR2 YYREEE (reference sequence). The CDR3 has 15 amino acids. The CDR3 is CASSFRDIANYGYTF. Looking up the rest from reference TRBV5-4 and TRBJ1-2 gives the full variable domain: ETGVTQSPTHLIKTRGQQVTLRCSSQSGHNTVSWYQQALGQGPQFIFQYYREEENGRGNFPPRFSGLQFPNYSSELNVNALELDDSALYLCASSFRDIANYGYTFGSGTRLTVV.